These T cell receptor beta chains were read from a single sample in a study of OX40 agonist ivuxolimab in advanced cancers. Data came from immunoSEQ multiplex PCR; TCRdb stores just in-frame clones and leaves some out. The sample contains roughly 70,000 clones, about nine tenths of which appear only once. Sample: CD4+ or CD8+ T cells sorted from blood, taken in a trial of the OX40 agonist ivuxolimab. The origin of the receptors is an adult with an advanced solid tumor such as melanoma, head and neck, liver or kidney cancer. CDR3s include the opening cysteine and the closing phenylalanine or tryptophan. A D gene is named only where the DNA matches it firmly. Size values are once, few and many counts, or a class for expanded clones, and some rows have none.

D gene	clone size	J gene	V gene	CDR3 length	CDR3 protein	CDR3 DNA
NA	NA	TRBJ1-6	TRBV7-9	17	CASSLAGRTSYNSPLHF	TGTGCCAGCAGCTTAGCGGGCAGGACCTCCTATAATTCACCCCTCCACTTT
TRBD1	NA	TRBJ2-7	TRBV19	16	CASSTPGQGKSYEQYF	TGTGCCAGTAGTACCCCGGGACAGGGGAAGTCCTACGAGCAGTACTTC
NA	NA	TRBJ1-2	TRBV5-1	14	CASSAGSQRNGYTF	TGCGCCAGCAGCGCGGGATCCCAGAGAAATGGCTACACCTTC
TRBD2	NA	TRBJ2-3	TRBV7-2	14	CASSYGSGRDTQYF	TGTGCCAGCAGCTATGGTAGCGGGAGGGATACGCAGTATTTT
NA	NA	TRBJ1-5	TRBV18	16	CASSREEPRGNQPQHF	TGTGCCAGCTCACGGGAAGAACCGAGAGGCAATCAGCCCCAGCATTTT
TRBD1	once	TRBJ2-7	TRBV10-2	14	CASSEGQGTYEQYF	TGCGCCAGCAGTGAAGGACAGGGGACCTACGAGCAGTACTTC
NA	NA	TRBJ1-2	TRBV23-1	17	CASSQSGSPFTRYGYTF	TGCGCCAGCAGTCAATCAGGCTCCCCATTTACCCGCTATGGCTACACCTTC
NA	NA	TRBJ2-5	TRBV25-1	13	CASSLGGSETQYF	TGTGCCAGCAGTCTCGGGGGATCGGAGACCCAGTACTTC
NA	NA	TRBJ1-6	TRBV28	14	CASISSGYNSPLHF	TGTGCCAGCATCTCGTCGGGCTATAATTCACCCCTCCACTTT
TRBD2	NA	TRBJ2-7	TRBV5-4	15	CASSFGLALTYEQYF	TGTGCCAGCAGCTTCGGACTAGCGCTTACCTACGAGCAGTACTTC
NA	NA	TRBJ1-1	TRBV28	12	CASSWGEAGAFF	TGTGCCAGCAGTTGGGGCGAAGCTGGGGCTTTCTTT
NA	NA	TRBJ2-1	TRBV13	13	CASSHRATDEQFF	TGTGCCAGCAGCCACAGGGCGACGGATGAGCAGTTCTTC
TRBD2	NA	TRBJ2-1	TRBV2	15	CASSERRGSYNEQFF	TGTGCCAGCAGTGAACGGCGGGGGAGTTACAATGAGCAGTTCTTC
NA	few	TRBJ1-5	TRBV4-1	18	CASSQIQIVETENQPQHF	TGCGCCAGCAGCCAAATCCAGATAGTCGAAACAGAAAATCAGCCCCAGCATTTT
NA	NA	TRBJ1-1	TRBV11-2	13	CASSFTRDTEAFF	TGTGCCAGCAGCTTTACCAGGGACACTGAAGCTTTCTTT
NA	NA	TRBJ1-2	TRBV29-1	11	CSVGWGDGYTF	TGCAGCGTTGGGTGGGGCGATGGCTACACCTTC
TRBD1	NA	TRBJ2-2	TRBV5-6	15	CASSFGTGNTGELFF	TGTGCCAGCAGCTTCGGGACAGGGAACACCGGGGAGCTGTTTTTT
NA	NA	TRBJ2-3	TRBV10-3	14	CAIRGSFSTDTQYF	TGTGCCATCAGGGGTAGCTTTAGCACAGATACGCAGTATTTT
NA	NA	TRBJ1-5	TRBV11-3	11	CASSLDWPQHF	TGTGCCAGCAGCTTAGATTGGCCCCAGCATTTT
NA	few	TRBJ1-1	TRBV6-1	13	CASSVRTNTEAFF	TGTGCCAGCAGTGTACGGACGAACACTGAAGCTTTCTTT
TRBD2	NA	TRBJ2-1	TRBV5-1	17	CASSLGRTSGSENEQFF	TGCGCCAGCAGCTTGGGTCGGACTAGCGGGAGCGAAAATGAGCAGTTCTTC
NA	medium-sized	TRBJ2-6	TRBV7-3	16	CASSLSAGAGANVLTF	TGTGCCAGCAGCCTCTCAGCTGGGGCTGGGGCCAACGTCCTGACTTTC
TRBD1	NA	TRBJ2-1	TRBV5-1	17	CASSFGTGGIRYNEQFF	TGCGCCAGCAGCTTCGGGACAGGGGGGATCCGATACAATGAGCAGTTCTTC
NA	NA	TRBJ1-1	TRBV7-3	13	CASSSYREAEAFF	TGTGCCAGCAGCTCCTACAGGGAGGCTGAAGCTTTCTTT
NA	NA	TRBJ1-2	TRBV12-2	17	CASRLPGQGSRNYGYTF	TGTGCAAGTCGCTTACCGGGACAGGGGTCGCGCAACTATGGCTACACCTTC
NA	once	TRBJ2-1	TRBV6-1	15	CASSAGGGGLYEQFF	TGTGCCAGCAGCGCAGGTGGGGGGGGGCTTTATGAGCAGTTCTTC
TRBD1	NA	TRBJ2-3	TRBV5-5	16	CASSPDRVQVTDTQYF	TGTGCCAGCAGCCCAGACAGGGTCCAAGTCACAGATACGCAGTATTTT
TRBD2	NA	TRBJ2-1	TRBV7-9	15	CASSLTSGYYNEQFF	TGTGCCAGCAGCCTGACTAGCGGATATTACAATGAGCAGTTCTTC